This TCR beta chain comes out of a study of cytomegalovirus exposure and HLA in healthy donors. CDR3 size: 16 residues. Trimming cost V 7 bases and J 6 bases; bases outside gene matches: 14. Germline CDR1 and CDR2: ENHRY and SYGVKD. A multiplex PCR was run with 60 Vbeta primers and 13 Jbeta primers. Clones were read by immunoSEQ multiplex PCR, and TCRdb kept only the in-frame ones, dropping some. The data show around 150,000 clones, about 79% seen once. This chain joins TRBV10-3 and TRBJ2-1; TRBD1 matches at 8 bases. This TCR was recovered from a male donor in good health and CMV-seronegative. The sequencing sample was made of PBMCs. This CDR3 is CAINTRSGQDPNEQFF. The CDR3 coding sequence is TGTGCCATCAATACAAGATCGGGACAGGACCCCAATGAGCAGTTCTTC.